This T cell receptor beta chain was captured by sequencing in a study of CD8+CD57+ T cells in acquired aplastic anemia. General study points: A set of twenty-nine CD8+ CDR3 sequences was shared between patients and controls, and these sequences appeared highly expressed in patients.

The study profiled TCR beta VDJ and CDR3 using genomic DNA as template. TCRdb redid the calling of the reads with MiXCR, one entry per CDR3 protein. This table has a few hundred thousand distinct CDR3 sequences, under 65% appearing once. On this clonotype itself: The antigen remains undetermined.

The germline V gene encodes CDR1 SGHTA and CDR2 FQGNSA. V was pared by 5 bases and J by 4 bases, with 12 bases of the junction left unmatched. This CDR3 spans 17 amino acids. The gene calls are TRBV7-2 and TRBJ2-2, with 8 bases identical to TRBD1. The sequencing input was sorted CD4+, CD8+, or CD8+CD57+ T cells (not recorded which) from PBMCs. The clonotype comes from a human donor in good health. The CDR3 is CASSPKQGGTSTGELFF. The CDR3 DNA is TGTGCCAGCAGCCCCAAACAGGGGGGCACGAGCACCGGGGAGCTGTTTTTT.